This entry features one T cell receptor (beta chain) sequence. This clonotype was seen a handful of times. Its antigen is still unknown. The input lacks base qualities; no much larger clone sits a single base away. The entry originates in a study of T cell repertoires in cytomegalovirus infection (dated by TCRdb to between 2017 and 2020). Regarding the complete study: Peptide stimulations targeted recently identified HLA-C-restricted CMV epitopes, whose presentation resists viral immunomodulation, together with well-studied HLA-B-restricted epitopes. Donor HLA type was relevant to the analysis, as public TCR beta signatures indicated carriage of CMV infection together with the matching HLA type. Overall study results and their limits: Carriers of CMV infection plus the relevant HLA type were discriminated by the cumulative frequency of public TCR beta family members in the study cohort and in an independent 352-donor cohort. The ex vivo response was dominated by HLA-C-restricted CMV-specific TCR beta clonotypes, which also provided the single most frequent clonotype in two of eight donors.

Instrument used: Illumina HiSeq 1500. Using fastp at Q25 and MiXCR, TCRdb reprocessed the public reads and kept productive beta chains. Every entry covers one CDR3 protein and lists the most common genes and DNA from its rows. The sample profile shows approximately 990,000 distinct CDR3 sequences; 31% of them were found once. The top ten constitute over 12% of the sample. This sample's treatment or condition label indicates: in vitro stimulation with specific CMV peptide epitopes to enrich CMV-specific T cells. CDR3 length: 14 amino acids, cysteine to phenylalanine. The sequence is cut down to CDR3 DNA, 42 bases in frame from base 1. Deletion took 0 bases off V and 1 base off J, with a span of 7 bases between the germline ends. The CDR1 and CDR2 encoded by the germline V gene are SGHTS and YDEGEE.

Sequences were derived from cultured CD8+ T cells from PBMCs, sampled from culture after CMV antigen stimulation. The chain was built from TRBV5-8 and TRBJ1-1; the D gene cannot be named for sure. This receptor was identified in a human donor in good health (CMV status not recorded). Some clones in this sample may be carry-over from other donors' samples. The CDR3 region reads CASSLAWGNTEAFF. DNA sequence: TGTGCCAGCAGCTTGGCCTGGGGGAACACTGAAGCTTTCTTT.